The rows below give T cell receptor beta chains drawn from one sample of a study of cytomegalovirus exposure and HLA in healthy donors. Sequencing was performed with immunoSEQ multiplex PCR; in TCRdb, only in-frame clones are kept and a portion is missing. In the table there are 170,000 or so clones, roughly 84% of which are singletons. Sequences were obtained from PBMCs. These receptors all stem from a boy younger than 10 in good health and CMV-seronegative. Each CDR3 is given with its conserved first and last residue. D genes are given only for firm matches. For some rows the clone size is stated as once, few or many, or as a class when expanded; others skip it.

V	D	J	length	size	CDR3	DNA
TRBV28	TRBD2	TRBJ2-7	15	NA	CASSPPGTSGYEQYF	TGTGCCAGCAGTCCCCCCGGGACTAGCGGATACGAGCAGTACTTC
TRBV7-2	TRBD1	TRBJ2-7	16	once	CASSQGLGTGGLEQYF	TGTGCCAGCAGCCAAGGCCTTGGGACAGGGGGCCTCGAGCAGTACTTC
TRBV2	NA	TRBJ1-3	15	few	CASSESRGIGNTIYF	TGTGCCAGCAGTGAAAGCAGGGGAATCGGAAACACCATATATTTT
TRBV2	NA	TRBJ2-7	14	NA	CAIRSGGRVHEQYF	TGTGCCATCCGGTCCGGGGGACGGGTTCACGAGCAGTACTTC
TRBV7-9	TRBD1	TRBJ1-4	19	few	CASSLARMTGRGANEKLFF	TGTGCCAGCAGCTTAGCGCGAATGACAGGGAGAGGGGCTAATGAAAAACTGTTTTTT
TRBV10-1	NA	TRBJ2-2	15	NA	CASSERTRSTGELFF	TGCGCCAGCAGTGAGCGGACACGGAGCACCGGGGAGCTGTTTTTT
TRBV5-8	NA	TRBJ1-3	15	NA	CASSFIRAGGNTIYF	TGTGCCAGCAGCTTTATCCGGGCAGGGGGAAACACCATATATTTT
TRBV28	NA	TRBJ2-3	13	NA	CASLIVGADTQYF	TGTGCCAGTCTTATCGTAGGGGCAGATACGCAGTATTTT
TRBV11-3	TRBD1	TRBJ1-1	14	NA	CASSYRGPNTEAFF	TGTGCCAGCAGCTACAGGGGACCGAACACTGAAGCTTTCTTT
TRBV6-5	TRBD2	TRBJ2-1	15	NA	CASRSLGTSGNEQFF	TGTGCCAGCAGGTCCCTCGGGACTAGCGGGAATGAGCAGTTCTTC
TRBV29-1	TRBD2	TRBJ2-7	14	once	CSVSLAGGRREQYF	TGCAGCGTAAGCCTAGCGGGAGGGCGGCGTGAGCAGTACTTC
TRBV11-2	NA	TRBJ1-1	14	NA	CASSFRWGDTEAFF	TGTGCCAGCAGCTTTCGATGGGGGGACACTGAAGCTTTCTTT
TRBV19	NA	TRBJ1-4	16	NA	CASNWAGRAGDEKLFF	TGTGCCAGTAATTGGGCCGGCAGGGCTGGGGATGAAAAACTGTTTTTT
TRBV7-9	TRBD2	TRBJ2-7	17	NA	CSSSPSIQGRGVYEQYF	TGTTCCAGCAGCCCTTCAATTCAAGGTCGGGGGGTCTACGAGCAGTACTTC
TRBV4-1	NA	TRBJ2-1	15	NA	CASSQDISAHNEQFF	TGCGCCAGCAGCCAAGATATTAGCGCCCACAATGAGCAGTTCTTC
TRBV4-2	NA	TRBJ2-1	17	few	CASSQVEARIDTNEQFF	TGTGCCAGCAGCCAAGTAGAGGCTCGCATTGATACCAATGAGCAGTTCTTC